The entry below gives a single T cell receptor beta chain sequence along with its context. This record comes from a study of blood T cell repertoires in COVID-19. On the study more broadly: Acute and convalescent COVID-19 samples came from the United States, Italy and Spain.

TCRdb keeps only in-frame clones here, not all; method: immunoSEQ multiplex PCR. The table includes about 170,000 clones, 70% to 90% detected once. Patients from Seattle were sampled longitudinally, starting during active infection. Germline V gene sequence: CDR1 MNHEY, CDR2 SMNVEV (reference sequence). CDR3 length equals 14 residues. V was clipped by 4 bases and J by 9 bases; unmatched bases: 10. This receptor was identified in a woman aged 80 or over with COVID-19, enrolled during active disease. The rearrangement links TRBV27 to TRBJ2-5; 8 nucleotides match TRBD1. Sequencing used peripheral blood. In DNA form, the CDR3 reads TGTGCCAGCAGTTCAGGACAGGGAATATTCGCCCAGTACTTC. Residues: CASSSGQGIFAQYF.